One and the same sample provided the 25 T cell receptor beta chains below, sequenced in a study of blood T cell repertoires in COVID-19. Libraries were prepared by immunoSEQ multiplex PCR; TCRdb keeps only in-frame clonotypes and omits some of them. There are roughly 350,000 clones in the sample; approximately 92% occur only once, and approximately 18% lies in the top ten. The sequenced material came from PBMCs or T cells enriched from blood (not recorded which). Receptors originate from a woman aged 25 to 39 who had recovered from COVID-19.

The genes are TRBV13 and TRBJ2-7; TRBD1 matches 7 bases. CDR3 length equals 16 residues. Germline V gene data show CDR1 as PRHDT and CDR2 as FYEKMQ (reference sequence). The J segment lost 6 bases and the V segment lost 0 bases, leaving 11 bases of the junction unmatched. In DNA, the CDR3 is TGTGCCAGCAGCTTAGGCTGGGGCAGGGGGAAGGGCGAGCAGTACTTC. Translating it yields CASSLGWGRGKGEQYF.

The genes are TRBV7-2 and TRBJ2-1, with 16 bases identical to TRBD2. V lost 4 bases and J lost 3; bases outside the gene matches: 6. The germline gives CDR1 SGHTA, CDR2 FQGNSA. This CDR3 region has 18 residues. CDR3 nucleotide sequence: TGTGCCAGCAGCTCGGGGACTAGCGGGGGGGTTCTCTACAATGAGCAGTTCTTC. Translating gives CASSSGTSGGVLYNEQFF.

The chain has TRBV5-4 and TRBJ1-2; D may be TRBD1 (6 bases). The CDR3 contains 16 residues. Germline V CDR1 and CDR2: SGHNT, YYREEE (reference sequence). The V gene lost 3 bases and the J gene lost 4 bases, with 19 bases spanning the gap. DNA of the CDR3: TGTGCCAGCAGCTCCCCGGGTTCCACAGGGCCCTATGGCTACACCTTC. It translates to CASSSPGSTGPYGYTF. Variable domain in full (rest from reference TRBV5-4 and TRBJ1-2): ETGVTQSPTHLIKTRGQQVTLRCSSQSGHNTVSWYQQALGQGPQFIFQYYREEENGRGNFPPRFSGLQFPNYSSELNVNALELDDSALYLCASSSPGSTGPYGYTFGSGTRLTVV.

The chain uses TRBV6-2 or TRBV6-3 and TRBJ1-5; D unclear. The germline V and J ends were trimmed by 2 bases and 7 bases, with 6 bases remaining between them. CDR1 and CDR2 from the germline V gene are MNHEY and SVGEGT. The CDR3 has 12 amino acids. Written as DNA, the CDR3 is TGTGCCAGCAGTTACCCCTCGCAGCCCCAGCATTTT. Protein product: CASSYPSQPQHF.

This clone is a singleton in its sample. The rearrangement joins TRBV7-8 to TRBJ2-2, with TRBD2 identical over 7 bases. This CDR3 is built from 17 residues. The V gene's germline CDR1 is SGHVS and CDR2 FQNEAQ. V lost 1 base and J lost 4; bases outside the gene matches: 9. DNA for the CDR3: TGTGCCAGCAGCTTAGGTACTGCGGGAGTGGCCACCGGGGAGCTGTTTTTT. Encoded protein: CASSLGTAGVATGELFF.

The chain carries TRBV7-3 and TRBJ2-2; TRBD1 matches 7 bases. Per germline, CDR1 SGHTA and CDR2 FQGTGA. V shed 0 bases and J 6 bases; nucleotides not matched to a gene: 4. CDR3 length: 15 residues. The CDR3 nucleotides read TGTGCCAGCAGCTTAACAGGGGGCGCCTCCGGGGAGCTGTTTTTT. It is translated as CASSLTGGASGELFF.

The V and J genes are TRBV28 and TRBJ1-1; 11 nucleotides agree with TRBD1. CDR1 is MDHEN, CDR2 SYDVKM, per germline. J gave up 4 bases and V 6 bases, and 7 bases lay outside the gene matches. The CDR3 extends over 15 amino acids. CDR3 region: CASSPGGQGGTEAFF. DNA for the CDR3: TGTGCCAGCAGCCCCGGGGGACAGGGGGGCACTGAAGCTTTCTTT.

The CDR3 loop reads CASSVVGSTEKLFF. The DNA of the CDR3 is TGTGCCAGCAGCGTCGTGGGGAGCACTGAAAAACTGTTTTTT. The chain employs TRBV9 and TRBJ1-4; D is undetermined. Trimming pared 2 bases from V and 7 bases from J, leaving 12 bases between. CDR1 and CDR2 from the germline V gene are SGDLS and YYNGEE. The CDR3 totals 14 residues.

In nucleotides, the CDR3 is TGTGCCATCAGTGGGTTTAGCGGGACCGGGAGGGCCGAGCAGTACTTC. Its translation is CAISGFSGTGRAEQYF. V and J are TRBV10-3 and TRBJ2-7, with 8 bases fitting TRBD2. V gave up 4 bases and J gave up 6 bases; unmatched junction bases: 14. This CDR3 is built from 16 residues. Germline CDR1 reads ENHRY; CDR2 reads SYGVKD.

The chain employs TRBV7-2 and TRBJ2-2; unclear D gene. The length of the CDR3 is 14 residues. Germline CDR1 SGHTA, CDR2 FQGNSA. V lost 5 bases to trimming and J lost 6 bases, with 13 bases between them. The CDR3 here is CASSGNQPPGELFF. DNA of the CDR3: TGTGCCAGCAGCGGCAACCAACCCCCCGGGGAGCTGTTTTTT.

The chain employs TRBV28 and TRBJ1-1; 8 nucleotides line up with TRBD1. CDR3 size: 15 residues. Germline loops: CDR1 MDHEN, CDR2 SYDVKM. V lost 6 bases to trimming and J lost 1 base; unmatched junction nucleotides: 7. For the CDR3, the DNA is TGTGCCAGCAGCCAGAACAGGGGGAAGAACACTGAAGCTTTCTTT. It yields the protein CASSQNRGKNTEAFF.

The genes are TRBV5-4 and TRBJ2-1; D is possibly TRBD2 (6 bases). This CDR3 is 16 amino acids long. Deletions cut 4 bases from V and 6 bases from J, with 20 bases between. Germline V CDR1 and CDR2: SGHNT, YYREEE (reference sequence). CDR3: CASSQPGDLGGNEQFF. The CDR3 coding sequence is TGTGCCAGCAGCCAACCGGGGGACTTGGGGGGCAATGAGCAGTTCTTC.

The chain links TRBV6-1 to TRBJ1-1, with 10 bases fitting TRBD1. V dropped 1 base and J dropped 4; count of bases not matched to a gene: 12. Germline V gene lookup returns CDR1 MNHNS and CDR2 SASEGT. The CDR3 loop spans 18 amino acids. The CDR3 protein is CASSEGWWTGGRGTEAFF. The CDR3 nucleotides are TGTGCCAGCAGTGAAGGTTGGTGGACAGGGGGGAGAGGCACTGAAGCTTTCTTT.

J is TRBJ2-1 and V is TRBV24-1, with 7 bases lining up with TRBD2. This CDR3 region has 15 residues. The junction had 10 bases not matched to a gene; V was cut back by 4 bases and J by 8 bases. CDR1 and CDR2 (germline): KGHDR, SFDVKD. The DNA of the CDR3 is TGTGCCACCAGTGACCCGATGGGGGGGTCCGATGAGCAGTTCTTC. It codes for CATSDPMGGSDEQFF.

This chain connects TRBV30 to TRBJ1-1; 7 nucleotides align to TRBD1. V shed 3 bases, J shed 6 bases, and the junction held 10 bases outside the gene matches. Germline V gene lookup returns CDR1 GTSNPN and CDR2 SVGIG (reference sequence). The CDR3 length is 14 residues. CDR3 DNA sequence: TGTGCCTGGAGGCAAACAGGGGCGCTCTCTGAAGCTTTCTTT. This codes for CAWRQTGALSEAFF.

The genes are TRBV28 and TRBJ2-5, with TRBD1 matching 10 bases. This CDR3 contains 15 residues. The germline V gene encodes CDR1 MDHEN and CDR2 SYDVKM. V gave up 5 bases and J gave up 1 base; unmatched junction bases: 4. The CDR3 reads CASSRQGATQETQYF. The CDR3 nucleotides are TGTGCCAGCAGTCGACAGGGGGCAACCCAAGAGACCCAGTACTTC.

This clone was seen just once. The chain joins TRBV7-9 to TRBJ2-7; D gene ambiguous. Germline CDR1 reads SEHNR; CDR2 reads FQNEAQ (reference sequence). V lost 5 bases to trimming and J lost 1 base, with 12 bases between them. The CDR3 is made up of 14 amino acids. The CDR3 nucleotides read TGTGCCAGCAGCCGAGGTGGAGCTTCCTACGAGCAGTACTTC. This sequence encodes CASSRGGASYEQYF. Filled out from reference TRBV7-9 and TRBJ2-7, the complete variable domain reads DTGVSQNPRHKITKRGQNVTFRCDPISEHNRLYWYRQTLGQGPEFLTYFQNEAQLEKSRLLSDRFSAERPKGSFSTLEIQRTEQGDSAMYLCASSRGGASYEQYFGPGTRLTVT.

The chain couples TRBV11-2 to TRBJ2-3; TRBD2 matches at 14 bases. Germline values: CDR1 SGHAT, CDR2 FQNNGV. The junction had 5 bases not matched to a gene; V was cut back by 6 bases and J by 3 bases. The CDR3 extends over 16 amino acids. The chain's CDR3 is CASRYRTSGRTDTQYF. CDR3 sequence (DNA): TGTGCCAGCAGATATAGGACTAGCGGGAGGACAGATACGCAGTATTTT.

The chain uses TRBV9 and TRBJ1-3; D not certain. CDR1 and CDR2 (germline): SGDLS, YYNGEE. This CDR3 has 14 amino acids. Between the trimmed V and J ends, which lost 0 bases and 0 bases, there was a span of 4 bases. For the CDR3, the DNA is TGTGCCAGCAGCGTAGCCCGCTCTGGAAACACCATATATTTT. Its translation is CASSVARSGNTIYF.

The CDR3 is CSGGACSDTQYF. In DNA form, the CDR3 reads TGCAGCGGCGGGGCCTGCTCTGATACGCAGTATTTT. The chain carries TRBV29-1 and TRBJ2-3, with a possible D match to TRBD2 (6 bases). The CDR3 has 12 residues. V was trimmed by 7 bases and J by 6 bases, leaving 14 bases between them. Germline V lookup: CDR1 SQVTM, CDR2 ANQGSEA.

The chain carries TRBV14 and TRBJ2-7, with TRBD2 matching over 10 bases. The CDR3 is 15 residues long. The trim removed 2 bases at V and 4 bases at J, leaving 5 bases unmatched. The germline gives CDR1 SGHDN, CDR2 FVKESK. CDR3 loop: CASSQLAGARYEQYF. The CDR3 DNA reads TGTGCCAGCAGCCAACTAGCGGGGGCCCGATACGAGCAGTACTTC.

The chain joins TRBV6-5 to TRBJ1-1; 8 bases fit TRBD1. Germline assignment: CDR1 MNHEY and CDR2 SVGAGI. This CDR3 region has 14 residues. After removal of 8 bases from V and 0 bases from J, the junction contained 5 bases not matched to a gene. The CDR3 sequence is CASLWTGMNTEAFF. In DNA form, the CDR3 reads TGTGCCAGCTTATGGACAGGGATGAACACTGAAGCTTTCTTT.

This sequence joins TRBV6-4 and TRBJ2-2, with TRBD1 identical over 7 bases. V dropped 3 bases and J dropped 5; count of bases not matched to a gene: 3. CDR1 MRHNA and CDR2 SNTAGT come from the germline V gene. The CDR3 consists of 14 residues. The CDR3: CASSELQGTGELFF. The CDR3 coding sequence is TGTGCCAGCAGTGAGCTACAGGGGACCGGGGAGCTGTTTTTT.

This rearrangement joins TRBV2 to TRBJ1-3, with D hard to call. The germline V and J ends were trimmed by 8 bases and 4 bases, with 6 bases remaining between them. This CDR3 spans 11 amino acids. CDR1 and CDR2 (germline): SNHLY, FYNNEI. This CDR3 is CASSSGNTIYF. For the CDR3, the DNA is TGTGCCAGCTCGTCGGGAAACACCATATATTTT.

CDR3 amino acids: CASSKGQGVKTVNTEAFF. Written as DNA, the CDR3 is TGTGCCAGTAGTAAAGGACAGGGTGTGAAGACCGTGAACACTGAAGCTTTCTTT. The V call is TRBV19, the J call TRBJ1-1; the match to TRBD1 covers 8 bases. V dropped 4 bases and J dropped 0; count of bases not matched to a gene: 13. The germline gives CDR1 LNHDA, CDR2 SQIVND (reference sequence). The CDR3 covers 18 residues.